Below are 4 T cell receptor beta chains sequenced from a single sample in a study of shared clonotypes between healthy human individuals (TCRdb year 2020). Library creation used the immunoSEQ multiplex PCR assay. The clones in this table, taken by TCRdb from immuneACCESS, are in-frame only. Not every clone is retained; where verified, under half of the shortfall comes from an unresolved V gene, and the cause of the rest is unknown. Present in this sample are millions of clones, just over 90% of which were seen just once. The ten largest clones represent 0.39% of the sample. Sequencing was done on a sample of naive CD4+ T cells from PBMCs. Taken with the paper, the label for cell subset or site translates to: CD45RA+ positively selected. Source of these receptors: a man younger than 30 in good health. Some clones in this sample may be carry-over from other donors' samples.

This chain connects TRBV7-2 to TRBJ2-2; D gene ambiguous. The CDR3 is 15 amino acids. Trimming took 5 bases from V and 2 from J, leaving 12 bases between them. CDR1 and CDR2 (germline): SGHTA, FQGNSA. The DNA for the CDR3 is TGTGCCAGCAGCCGGTTTCGACACAACACCGGGGAGCTGTTTTTT. This encodes CASSRFRHNTGELFF.

This chain joins TRBV14 and TRBJ2-1; 10 bases match TRBD2. Germline CDR1 is SGHDN and CDR2 is FVKESK. The CDR3 has 18 residues. Trimming cost V 4 bases and J 5 bases; bases outside gene matches: 14. DNA of the CDR3: TGTGCCAGCAGCCCGTTAGCGGGAGGAACTCGCCAGGACAATGAGCAGTTCTTC. Translation gives CASSPLAGGTRQDNEQFF.

The J gene is TRBJ2-3, the V gene TRBV7-2, with 7 bases fitting TRBD1. The CDR3 sequence is 14 residues long. The V and J ends lost 5 bases and 4 bases, in that order; junction bases with no gene match: 6. Per germline, CDR1 SGHTA and CDR2 FQGNSA. CDR3 DNA sequence: TGTGCCAGCAGCGACGGGACAGTTTCAGATACGCAGTATTTT. The encoded protein is CASSDGTVSDTQYF.

The chain recombines TRBV18 with TRBJ1-6, with D unresolved. The ends were cut back, 2 bases at V and 0 bases at J, with 5 bases in the middle. This CDR3 has 15 residues. Germline values: CDR1 KGHSH, CDR2 LQKENI. CDR3 residues: CASSPASSYNSPLHF. The CDR3 DNA reads as TGTGCCAGCTCACCAGCGAGCTCCTATAATTCACCCCTCCACTTT.